The sample holds many counts of the clone carrying this T cell receptor beta chain. Its specificity is not known. The use of genomic DNA as template underpinned the TCR beta VDJ and CDR3 profiling. TCRdb re-called the reads through MiXCR, storing one row per CDR3 protein. The sample shows about 190,000 distinct CDR3 sequences, roughly half of them seen only once. The data were taken from a study of CD8+CD57+ T cells in acquired aplastic anemia. As for the study in general: CD4+ and CD8+ cells, once sorted, gave DNA averaging approximately 3.4 ug. Study-level results: For CD8+ Simpson's diversity, patients and controls showed no significant difference. Some 31 sequences, all CD8+ CDR3, were shared between patients and controls.

Germline CDR1 is SQVTM and CDR2 is ANQGSEA. This CDR3 comprises 13 residues. V shed 3 bases and J shed 4 bases, with 10 bases lying between them. It was patients with CD8+CD57+ cell expansion by flow cytometry who were chosen for sequencing. Every patient was diagnosed with severe acquired aplastic anemia. The sequenced sample consisted of sorted CD4+, CD8+, or CD8+CD57+ T cells (not recorded which) from PBMCs. The sequence was obtained from a human donor with aplastic anemia. The rearrangement joins TRBV29-1 to TRBJ1-5, with D possibly TRBD1 on 5 matching bases. CDR3 nucleotides: TGCAGCGTTGAGGTGACAGCTAATCAGCCCCAGCATTTT. Amino acid sequence: CSVEVTANQPQHF.